This TCR beta chain was found in a study of T cell repertoires in cytomegalovirus infection. About the research overall: It was recently identified HLA-C-restricted and well-studied HLA-B-restricted CMV epitopes that the study used. Signatures in public TCR beta sequences pointed to both CMV infection and matching HLA type.

Study-wide results and limits: The ex vivo response was dominated by HLA-C-restricted CMV-specific TCR beta clonotypes.

A remark on this clonotype: Its target is not known.

V shed 1 base and J shed 3 bases, with 15 bases lying between them. Germline V gene data show CDR1 as SGHTA and CDR2 as FQGNSA. CDR3 length: 17 residues. TCRdb reprocessed the reads via MiXCR and lists one record per CDR3 protein. The repertoire holds 650,000 to 900,000 distinct CDR3 sequences, with approximately 32% as singletons. The rearrangement links TRBV7-2 to TRBJ2-2; tentative D call: TRBD1 (6 bases). The input for sequencing was cultured CD8+ T cells from PBMCs, taken from culture after CMV antigen stimulation. The TCR originated in a human donor in good health (CMV status not recorded). Some clones in this sample may be carry-over from other donors' samples. DNA of the CDR3: TGTGCCAGCAGCTTAGGTGGAGGCAGGGGTTACACCGGGGAGCTGTTTTTT. Residues: CASSLGGGRGYTGELFF. Full variable domain (rest looked up from reference TRBV7-2 and TRBJ2-2): GAGVSQSPSNKVTEKGKDVELRCDPISGHTALYWYRQSLGQGLEFLIYFQGNSAPDKSGLPSDRFSAERTGGSVSTLTIQRTQQEDSAVYLCASSLGGGRGYTGELFFGEGSRLTVL.